A single sample gave rise to the 14 T cell receptor beta chains below, sequenced in a study of T cell clones after liver transplantation. The data were produced by immunoSEQ multiplex PCR, yet TCRdb's version contains in-frame clones alone and is incomplete. Here the sample spans about 25,000 clones, over 55% being singletons. Here the sequenced sample was CD4+ T cells from blood, taken before liver transplant. The receptors come from a human donor who received a liver transplant.

Only a few counts were recorded for this clone. One end of the junction is discordant with germline, which a read error may explain. As DNA, the CDR3 is TGTGCTAGCAGCCACGCTAGGACAGGGTATGGCTACACCTTC. This translates into CASSHARTGYGYTF. The chain links TRBV7-7 to TRBJ1-2; 8 positions match TRBD1. CDR3 size: 14 residues. Germline CDR1 and CDR2: SSHAT and FNYEAQ (reference sequence).

The rearrangement uses TRBV6-5 and TRBJ1-6; D unclear. Germline V gives CDR1 MNHEY, CDR2 SVGAGI. V was shortened by 8 bases and J by 5 bases, with 7 bases between the two germline ends. The CDR3 spans 12 residues. The CDR3 coding sequence is TGTGCCAGCGGAGGAAATAATTCACCCCTCCACTTT. As protein: CASGGNNSPLHF.

The chain is built from TRBV21-1 and TRBJ1-2; the table names TRBD1, a call not compared with the DNA. TRBV21-1 is listed as a pseudogene. The CDR3 extends over 18 amino acids. The CDR3 DNA reads as TGTGCCAGCAGCAAAAGAGTAAAACCGGGACAGGCTAACTATGGCTACACCTTC. Protein sequence: CASSKRVKPGQANYGYTF.

The chain is built from TRBV28 and TRBJ1-1; perhaps TRBD1 as D (6 bases). V lost 6 bases, J lost 0 bases, and 20 bases lay in between. Germline V gives CDR1 MDHEN, CDR2 SYDVKM. The CDR3 length is 17 residues. CDR3 region: CASSEYTGRILNTEAFF. The DNA of the CDR3 is TGTGCCAGCAGCGAGTATACAGGGAGGATTTTGAACACTGAAGCTTTCTTT.

The genes are TRBV2 and TRBJ2-5, with 11 bases identical to TRBD2. This CDR3 spans 17 amino acids. V trimming: 3 bases; J trimming: 3 bases; junction bases outside the gene matches: 9. Germline values: CDR1 SNHLY, CDR2 FYNNEI. CDR3 loop: CASSEAGLADLKETQYF. The CDR3 nucleotides read TGTGCCAGCAGTGAGGCGGGACTAGCGGACTTGAAAGAGACCCAGTACTTC.

J is TRBJ1-1 and V is TRBV30, with 7 bases identical to TRBD1. This CDR3 has 12 residues. V shed 5 bases and J 5 bases; nucleotides not matched to a gene: 5. CDR1 GTSNPN and CDR2 SVGIG come from the germline V gene (reference sequence). The DNA for the CDR3 is TGTGCCTGGGACAGGGAAGGGACTGAAGCTTTCTTT. Amino acids: CAWDREGTEAFF. The full variable domain, its missing parts supplied by reference TRBV30 and TRBJ1-1, is SQTIHQWPATLVQPVGSPLSLECTVEGTSNPNLYWYRQAAGRGLQLLFYSVGIGQISSEVPQNLSASRPQDRQFILSSKKLLLSDSGFYLCAWDREGTEAFFGQGTRLTVV.

The sample holds a few counts of this clone. Other nucleotide sequences in the sample specify the same CDR3. This chain links TRBV20-1 with TRBJ1-1; D is ambiguous. V dropped 1 base and J dropped 4 bases, with 4 bases sitting between them. Germline CDR1 is DFQATT and CDR2 is SNEGSKA (reference sequence). This CDR3 has 11 amino acids. CDR3 sequence reads: CSARGSTEAFF. The CDR3 DNA follows: TGCAGTGCTAGAGGGAGCACTGAAGCTTTCTTT.

This clone showed up just a few times. The rearrangement joins TRBV9 to TRBJ1-1; no clear D. Germline-derived CDR1 and CDR2 are SGDLS and YYNGEE. CDR3 length: 14 amino acids. V gave up 0 bases and J gave up 0 bases, with 6 bases separating them. As DNA, the CDR3 is TGTGCCAGCAGCGTAGGGGGAGTGAACACTGAAGCTTTCTTT. Protein: CASSVGGVNTEAFF. Supplemented by reference TRBV9 and TRBJ1-1, the full variable domain reads DSGVTQTPKHLITATGQRVTLRCSPRSGDLSVYWYQQSLDQGLQFLIQYYNGEERAKGNILERFSAQQFPDLHSELNLSSLELGDSALYFCASSVGGVNTEAFFGQGTRLTVV.

This clone was recorded once. The V gene is TRBV4-1, the J gene TRBJ2-7, with 7 bases fitting TRBD2. The junction had 2 bases not matched to a gene; V was cut back by 0 bases and J by 0 bases. In germline, CDR1 is MGHRA, CDR2 YSYEKL. The CDR3 spans 15 residues. CDR3 sequence: CASSQDGGDSYEQYF. DNA of the CDR3: TGCGCCAGCAGCCAAGATGGGGGGGACTCCTACGAGCAGTACTTC.

This clone was recorded once. The chain uses TRBV6-1 and TRBJ2-5; D is undetermined. The CDR3 is 13 residues long. The germline V and J ends were trimmed by 7 bases and 1 base, with 10 bases remaining between them. Per germline, CDR1 MNHNS and CDR2 SASEGT. The CDR3 reads CASTQQIQETQYF. As DNA, the CDR3 is TGTGCCAGCACACAACAGATCCAAGAGACCCAGTACTTC.

This clone was seen a handful of times. V and J are TRBV14 and TRBJ2-1; 9 bases agree with TRBD1. Germline CDR1 and CDR2: SGHDN and FVKESK. The CDR3 is 17 amino acids. Losses at the gene ends were 4 bases for V and 7 bases for J; bases not matched to a gene: 14. The CDR3 loop reads CASSRPGTGTGGNEQFF. CDR3 in DNA: TGTGCCAGCAGCCGTCCCGGGACAGGGACCGGGGGAAATGAGCAGTTCTTC.

The DNA of the CDR3 is TGTGCCAGCTCACCTGGATCGAATCAGCCCCAGCATTTT. Encoded protein: CASSPGSNQPQHF. The J gene is TRBJ1-5, the V gene TRBV18, with D unresolved. Germline-derived CDR1 and CDR2 are KGHSH and LQKENI. Deletions cut 3 bases from V and 4 bases from J, with 7 bases between. This CDR3 is built from 13 residues. Supplemented by reference TRBV18 and TRBJ1-5, the full variable domain reads NAGVMQNPRHLVRRRGQEARLRCSPMKGHSHVYWYRQLPEEGLKFMVYLQKENIIDESGMPKERFSAEFPKEGPSILRIQQVVRGDSAAYFCASSPGSNQPQHFGDGTRLSIL.

This clone was seen only once. The genes are TRBV6-1 and TRBJ2-4; 10 nucleotides line up with TRBD2. The CDR3 runs 14 residues. V dropped 0 bases and J dropped 7; count of bases not matched to a gene: 0. Germline CDR1 reads MNHNS; CDR2 reads SASEGT. The CDR3 DNA is TGTGCCAGCAGTGAAGCGGGACTAGCGAACATTCAGTACTTC. Protein: CASSEAGLANIQYF.

This chain links TRBV11-2 with TRBJ1-4; D unresolved. Germline CDR1 and CDR2: SGHAT and FQNNGV. The V and J ends lost 1 base and 7 bases respectively, with 10 bases between them. The CDR3 is made up of 14 amino acids. This chain's CDR3 is CASSLVVGVEKLFF. Here the CDR3 DNA reads TGTGCCAGCAGCTTAGTCGTCGGGGTTGAAAAACTGTTTTTT.